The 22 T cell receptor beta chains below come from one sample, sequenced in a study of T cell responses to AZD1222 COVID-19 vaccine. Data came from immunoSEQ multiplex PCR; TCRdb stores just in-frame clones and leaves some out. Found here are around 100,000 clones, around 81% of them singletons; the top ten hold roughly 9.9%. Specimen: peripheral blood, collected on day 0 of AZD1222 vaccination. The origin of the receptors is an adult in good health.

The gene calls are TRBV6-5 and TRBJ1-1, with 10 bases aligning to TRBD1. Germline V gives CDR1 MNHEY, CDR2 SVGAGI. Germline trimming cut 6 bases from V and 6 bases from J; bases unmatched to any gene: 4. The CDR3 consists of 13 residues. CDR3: CASRPGTGAEAFF. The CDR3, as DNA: TGTGCCAGCAGGCCCGGGACAGGGGCTGAAGCTTTCTTT.

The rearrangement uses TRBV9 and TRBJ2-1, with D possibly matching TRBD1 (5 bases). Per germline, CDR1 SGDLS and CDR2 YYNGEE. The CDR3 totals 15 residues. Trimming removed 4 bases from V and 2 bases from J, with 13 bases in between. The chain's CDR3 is CASSTIGAAYNEQFF. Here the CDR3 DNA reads TGTGCCAGCAGCACGATTGGGGCCGCCTACAATGAGCAGTTCTTC.

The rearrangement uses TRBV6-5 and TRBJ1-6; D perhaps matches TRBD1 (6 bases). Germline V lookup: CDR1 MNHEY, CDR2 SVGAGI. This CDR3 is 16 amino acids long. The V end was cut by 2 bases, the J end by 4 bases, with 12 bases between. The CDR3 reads CASSYRQGRYNSPLHF. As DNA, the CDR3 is TGTGCCAGCAGTTACCGCCAGGGGCGATATAATTCACCCCTCCACTTT.

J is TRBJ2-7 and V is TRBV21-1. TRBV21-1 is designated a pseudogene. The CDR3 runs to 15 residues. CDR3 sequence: CASSKDFGPDYEQYF. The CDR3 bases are TGTGCCAGCAGCAAAGATTTCGGGCCAGACTACGAGCAGTACTTC.

The CDR3 region is CASVPGQERLNSPLHF. The CDR3 nucleotides are TGTGCCAGCGTTCCGGGACAGGAAAGGTTAAATTCACCCCTCCACTTT. V usage is TRBV28 and J usage is TRBJ1-6, with TRBD1 matching over 8 bases. CDR3 length equals 16 residues. Trimming cost V 8 bases and J 7 bases; bases outside gene matches: 13. Per the germline V gene, CDR1 is MDHEN and CDR2 is SYDVKM.

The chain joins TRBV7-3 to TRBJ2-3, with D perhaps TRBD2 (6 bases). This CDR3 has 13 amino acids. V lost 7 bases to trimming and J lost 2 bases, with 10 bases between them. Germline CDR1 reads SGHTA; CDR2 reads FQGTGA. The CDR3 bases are TGTGCCAGCACGGGCGGGAACACAGATACGCAGTATTTT. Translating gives CASTGGNTDTQYF.

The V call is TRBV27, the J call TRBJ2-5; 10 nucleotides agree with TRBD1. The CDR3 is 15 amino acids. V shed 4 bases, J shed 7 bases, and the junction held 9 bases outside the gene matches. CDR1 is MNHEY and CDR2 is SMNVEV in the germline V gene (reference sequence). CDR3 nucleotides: TGTGCCAGCAGTTCCCCCGGGACAGGGGTGGTGACCCAGTACTTC. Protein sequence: CASSSPGTGVVTQYF.

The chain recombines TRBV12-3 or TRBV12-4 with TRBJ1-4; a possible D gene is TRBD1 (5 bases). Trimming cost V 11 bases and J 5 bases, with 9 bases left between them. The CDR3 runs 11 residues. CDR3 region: CASRANEKLFF. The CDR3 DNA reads TGTGCCTCCAGGGCGAATGAAAAACTGTTTTTT.

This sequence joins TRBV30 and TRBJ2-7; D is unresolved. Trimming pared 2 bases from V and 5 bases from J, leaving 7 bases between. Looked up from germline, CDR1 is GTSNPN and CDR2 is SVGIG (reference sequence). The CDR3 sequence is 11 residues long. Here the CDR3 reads CAWSNYHEQYF. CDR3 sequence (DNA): TGTGCCTGGAGTAACTACCACGAGCAGTACTTC.

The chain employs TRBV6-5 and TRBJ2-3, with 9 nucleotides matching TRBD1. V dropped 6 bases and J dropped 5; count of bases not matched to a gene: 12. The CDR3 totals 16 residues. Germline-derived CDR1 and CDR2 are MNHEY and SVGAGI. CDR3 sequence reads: CASSYVPDRGGDTQYF. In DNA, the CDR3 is TGTGCCAGCAGCTACGTTCCGGACAGGGGCGGAGATACGCAGTATTTT.

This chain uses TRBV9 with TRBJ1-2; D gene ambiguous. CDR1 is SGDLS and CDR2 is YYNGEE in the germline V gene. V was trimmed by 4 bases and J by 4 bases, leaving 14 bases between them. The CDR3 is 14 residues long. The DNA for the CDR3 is TGTGCCAGCAGCTACGAGGTCGAGGGCTATGGCTACACCTTC. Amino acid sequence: CASSYEVEGYGYTF.

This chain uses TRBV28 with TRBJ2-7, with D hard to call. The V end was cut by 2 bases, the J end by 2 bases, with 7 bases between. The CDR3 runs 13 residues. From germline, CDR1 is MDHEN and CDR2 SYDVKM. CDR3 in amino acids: CASSLNSPYEQYF. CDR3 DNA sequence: TGTGCCAGCAGTTTAAATAGTCCCTACGAGCAGTACTTC.

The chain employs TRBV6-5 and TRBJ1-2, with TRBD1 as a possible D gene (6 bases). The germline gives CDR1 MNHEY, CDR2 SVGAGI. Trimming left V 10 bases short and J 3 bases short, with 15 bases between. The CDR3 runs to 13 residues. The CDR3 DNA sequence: TGTGCCACCCACAGGGCGGATTACTATGGCTACACCTTC. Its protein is CATHRADYYGYTF.

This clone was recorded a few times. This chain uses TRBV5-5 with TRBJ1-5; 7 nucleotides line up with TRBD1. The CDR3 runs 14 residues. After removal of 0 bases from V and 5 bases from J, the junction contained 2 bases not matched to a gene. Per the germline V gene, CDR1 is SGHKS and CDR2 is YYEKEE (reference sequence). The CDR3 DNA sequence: TGTGCCAGCAGCTTGGACAGGGGTGATCAGCCCCAGCATTTT. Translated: CASSLDRGDQPQHF.

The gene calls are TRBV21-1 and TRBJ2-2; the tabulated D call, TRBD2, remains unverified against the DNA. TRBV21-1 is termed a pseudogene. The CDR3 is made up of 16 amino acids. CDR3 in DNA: TGTGCCAGCAGCAAAGGTTGCCAGCGGGAACCCGGGGAGCTGTTTTTT. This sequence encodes CASSKGCQREPGELFF.

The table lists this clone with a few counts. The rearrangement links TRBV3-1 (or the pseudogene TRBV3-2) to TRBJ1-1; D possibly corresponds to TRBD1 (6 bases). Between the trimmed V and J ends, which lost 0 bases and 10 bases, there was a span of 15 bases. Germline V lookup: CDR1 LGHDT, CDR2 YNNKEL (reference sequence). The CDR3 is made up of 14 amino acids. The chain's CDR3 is CASSQDETGRRAFF. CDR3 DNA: TGTGCCAGCAGCCAAGATGAAACAGGGCGGAGAGCTTTCTTT.

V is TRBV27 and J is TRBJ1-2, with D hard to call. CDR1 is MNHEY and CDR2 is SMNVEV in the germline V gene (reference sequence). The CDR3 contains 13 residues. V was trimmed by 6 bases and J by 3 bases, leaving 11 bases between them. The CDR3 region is CASRRSGDYGYTF. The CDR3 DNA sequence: TGTGCCAGCAGGCGGTCCGGGGACTATGGCTACACCTTC.

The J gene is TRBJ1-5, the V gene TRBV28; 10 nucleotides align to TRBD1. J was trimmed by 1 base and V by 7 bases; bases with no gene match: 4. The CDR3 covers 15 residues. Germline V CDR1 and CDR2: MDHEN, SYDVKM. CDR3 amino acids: CASKTGGRSNQPQHF. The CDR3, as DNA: TGTGCCAGCAAGACAGGGGGCCGGAGCAATCAGCCCCAGCATTTT.

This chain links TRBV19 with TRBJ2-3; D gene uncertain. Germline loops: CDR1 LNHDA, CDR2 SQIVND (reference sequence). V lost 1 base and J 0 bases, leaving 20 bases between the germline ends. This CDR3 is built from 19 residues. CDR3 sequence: CASSIGPVWAAASTDTQYF. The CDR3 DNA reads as TGTGCCAGTAGTATAGGCCCCGTATGGGCCGCCGCTAGCACAGATACGCAGTATTTT.

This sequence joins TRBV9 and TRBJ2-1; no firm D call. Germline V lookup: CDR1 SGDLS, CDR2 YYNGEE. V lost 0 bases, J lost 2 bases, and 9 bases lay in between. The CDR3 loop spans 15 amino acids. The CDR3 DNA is TGTGCCAGCAGCGTAGCCCCCCACACCTACAATGAGCAGTTCTTC. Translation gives CASSVAPHTYNEQFF.

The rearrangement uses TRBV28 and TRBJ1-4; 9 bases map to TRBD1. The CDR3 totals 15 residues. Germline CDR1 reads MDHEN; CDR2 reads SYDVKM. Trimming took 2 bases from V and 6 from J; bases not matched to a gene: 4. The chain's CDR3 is CASSLPWDRDEKLFF. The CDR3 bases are TGTGCCAGCAGTTTACCCTGGGACAGGGATGAAAAACTGTTTTTT.

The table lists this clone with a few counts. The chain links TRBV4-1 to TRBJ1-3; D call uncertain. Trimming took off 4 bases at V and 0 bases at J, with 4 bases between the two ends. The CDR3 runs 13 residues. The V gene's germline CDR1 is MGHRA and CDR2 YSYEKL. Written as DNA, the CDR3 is TGCGCCAGCAGCCTCAGCTCTGGAAACACCATATATTTT. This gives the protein CASSLSSGNTIYF.